This T cell receptor beta chain was sequenced in a study of cytomegalovirus exposure and HLA in healthy donors. A single count supports this clone. Its antigen is currently unknown. General study results and limits: Researchers reported from a later analysis that most CMV-associated TCR beta chains appeared HLA-restricted. Presence/absence analyses assumed roughly uniform sequencing depth across donors.

This PCR relied on a set of 60 Vbeta primers and 13 Jbeta primers. Using immunoSEQ multiplex PCR, the repertoire was profiled, and TCRdb retains in-frame clones only, with some absent. The profile shows approximately 130,000 clones, about 69% of them singletons. The ends were cut back, 4 bases at V and 0 bases at J, with 8 bases in the middle. Germline V lookup: CDR1 SGHNT, CDR2 YYREEE (reference sequence). The CDR3 is 15 amino acids. Material for sequencing was PBMCs. The V gene is TRBV5-4, the J gene TRBJ2-6; a weak D match, TRBD1 (6 bases). This clonotype was sampled from a man under 40 in good health and CMV-seronegative. CDR3 in DNA: TGTGCCAGCAGCGACAGGAACTCTGGGGCCAACGTCCTGACTTTC. Protein: CASSDRNSGANVLTF. Full variable domain (missing parts from reference TRBV5-4 and TRBJ2-6): ETGVTQSPTHLIKTRGQQVTLRCSSQSGHNTVSWYQQALGQGPQFIFQYYREEENGRGNFPPRFSGLQFPNYSSELNVNALELDDSALYLCASSDRNSGANVLTFGAGSRLTVL.